This T cell receptor (beta chain) originates from a study of neurological immune-mediated disorders. This clonotype was seen ten or more times. The cDNA was produced through 5'RACE with 10-nucleotide random UMIs. TCRdb re-derived calls from the 5' RACE reads in MiXCR, one entry per CDR3 protein. Of 55,000 to 70,000 distinct CDR3 sequences in the sample, roughly 3.1% were seen once. The TCR was taken from a woman aged 45-59 years with multiple sclerosis. Sequenced material: PBMCs.

The CDR3 DNA is TGTGCCAGCAGAGGACACTACGAGCAGTACTTC. This codes for CASRGHYEQYF. The chain recombines TRBV7-9 with TRBJ2-7, with a weak D call TRBD1 (5 bases). Germline-derived CDR1 and CDR2 are SEHNR and FQNEAQ (reference sequence). V lost 6 bases to trimming and J lost 3 bases, with 6 bases between them. This CDR3 contains 11 residues.